This T cell receptor beta chain was retrieved from a study of regulatory T cells in long-lasting Graves disease. Whole-study results and caveats: No thyroid tissue was studied; the work used peripheral blood only. Relative to new patients (under 1,000), persistent patients exhibited greater sharing of public clonotypes (approximately 2,800).

A remark on this clonotype: Antigen specificity is unknown.

Arm-PCR of CDR3 regions and iRepertoire HTBI primers were used to build TCR beta libraries. TCRdb re-analysed the multiplex PCR reads in MiXCR, keeping a single row per CDR3 protein. The sample lists fewer than 350,000 distinct CDR3 sequences, 15% to 20% seen once, with about 38% in the top ten. Time point given: newly diagnosed GD, antithyroid drugs for less than 3 months. Scientists built the TCR library using RNA that was extracted from PBMCs. Patients with Graves' disease were diagnosed by American Thyroid Association guidelines. Patients were enrolled at an endocrinology department in Xi'an, China. Looked up from germline, CDR1 is LNHDA and CDR2 is SQIVND (reference sequence). The CDR3 contains 15 residues. The ends were cut back, 6 bases at V and 3 bases at J, with 15 bases in the middle.

Here the sequenced sample was peripheral blood mononuclear cells (PBMCs), taken at new diagnosis, from a patient treated with antithyroid drugs. The V call is TRBV19, the J call TRBJ1-5, with D possibly TRBD1 on 5 matching bases. This TCR was sampled from a female donor with Graves disease. The CDR3: CASSEQVRNNQPQHF. Here the CDR3 DNA reads TGTGCCAGTAGCGAACAGGTTCGGAACAATCAGCCCCAGCATTTT.